The 17 T cell receptor beta chains below come from one sample, sequenced in a study of CD8 T cells in Susac syndrome. Reverse transcription of 0.5 to 1 ug RNA used random hexamers. TCRdb reprocessed the immunoSEQ multiplex PCR reads with MiXCR, giving one entry per CDR3 protein. This table has around 170,000 distinct CDR3 sequences, 95% appearing once. Sequencing was carried out using CD4+ T cells from PBMCs. These receptors were taken from a human donor with Susac syndrome.

The chain uses TRBV6-5 and TRBJ1-2; no reliable D call. Germline loops: CDR1 MNHEY, CDR2 SVGAGI. Deletions cut 6 bases from V and 0 bases from J, with 8 bases between. This CDR3 is built from 13 residues. Written as DNA, the CDR3 is TGTGCCAGCAGGGCCGAAGCTAACTATGGCTACACCTTC. This gives the protein CASRAEANYGYTF.

The chain combines TRBV28 with TRBJ2-5; 10 bases fit TRBD2. Germline CDR1 and CDR2: MDHEN and SYDVKM. This CDR3 spans 14 amino acids. Germline trimming cut 8 bases from V and 2 bases from J; bases unmatched to any gene: 5. This CDR3 reads CASGLAGGQETQYF. In nucleotides, the CDR3 is TGTGCCAGCGGATTAGCGGGGGGACAAGAGACCCAGTACTTC.

The chain uses TRBV4-3 and TRBJ2-3; the D gene is possibly TRBD2 (6 bases). Looked up from germline, CDR1 is LGHNA and CDR2 is YSLEER. Trimming stripped 4 bases from V and 5 bases from J, with 22 bases between. CDR3 length equals 17 residues. CDR3 loop: CASSPTFSPMGGDTQYF. The CDR3 DNA reads TGCGCCAGCAGCCCGACCTTTAGCCCCATGGGAGGAGATACGCAGTATTTT.

The chain has TRBV20-1 and TRBJ2-1, with D perhaps matching TRBD2 (6 bases). CDR3 length: 14 amino acids. CDR1 and CDR2 from the germline V gene are DFQATT and SNEGSKA (reference sequence). Trimming shortened V by 1 base and J by 0 bases, and 7 bases separated the two germline ends. This chain's CDR3 is CSARALASYNEQFF. CDR3 coding DNA: TGCAGTGCTAGAGCACTAGCCTCCTACAATGAGCAGTTCTTC.

The chain has TRBV5-6 and TRBJ2-5, with 8 positions matching TRBD1. This CDR3 comprises 15 residues. The V segment lost 4 bases and the J segment 2 bases; nucleotides outside the gene matches: 7. Looked up from germline, CDR1 is SGHDT and CDR2 is YYEEEE. CDR3: CASSPRDRLQETQYF. DNA of the CDR3: TGTGCCAGCAGCCCCCGGGACAGGCTACAAGAGACCCAGTACTTC. Combining the CDR3 with reference TRBV5-6 and TRBJ2-5 gives the whole variable domain DAGVTQSPTHLIKTRGQQVTLRCSPKSGHDTVSWYQQALGQGPQFIFQYYEEEERQRGNFPDRFSGHQFPNYSSELNVNALLLGDSALYLCASSPRDRLQETQYFGPGTRLLVL.

This clonotype came up once. V and J are TRBV30 and TRBJ1-5; 8 bases are a match to TRBD1. Trimming took 4 bases from V and 6 from J; bases not matched to a gene: 5. The CDR3 is made up of 13 amino acids. CDR1 and CDR2 (germline): GTSNPN, SVGIG (reference sequence). The CDR3 bases are TGTGCCTGGACCGTAACAGGGGGTCAGCCCCAGCATTTT. Translation gives CAWTVTGGQPQHF.

This chain connects TRBV6-1 to TRBJ2-3, with TRBD2 matching over 9 bases. This CDR3 has 19 residues. V shed 5 bases and J 0 bases; nucleotides not matched to a gene: 15. Germline assignment: CDR1 MNHNS and CDR2 SASEGT. CDR3 sequence (DNA): TGTGCCAGCAGTCCCCGTTCTCGAGCGGGGGGACGGAGCACAGATACGCAGTATTTT. Residues: CASSPRSRAGGRSTDTQYF.

In this sample, this clonotype turned up once. The chain couples TRBV20-1 to TRBJ2-7; TRBD1 is a possible D gene (5 bases). Germline CDR1 is DFQATT and CDR2 is SNEGSKA (reference sequence). The CDR3 has 12 amino acids. V lost 2 bases to trimming and J lost 5 bases, with 10 bases between them. The CDR3 DNA reads TGCAGTGCTAGACAGGGAACCCACGAGCAGTACTTC. Translating gives CSARQGTHEQYF.

The V and J genes are TRBV9 and TRBJ1-1, with D maybe TRBD1 (6 bases). Germline V gene sequence: CDR1 SGDLS, CDR2 YYNGEE. Trimming left V 2 bases short and J 3 bases short, with 11 bases between. This CDR3 spans 14 amino acids. The CDR3 coding sequence is TGTGCCAGCAGCGTCACAGGGAGGGACACTGAAGCTTTCTTT. The encoded protein is CASSVTGRDTEAFF.

V and J are TRBV5-1 and TRBJ1-2; the D is unclear. This CDR3 is built from 13 residues. Germline CDR1 is SGHRS and CDR2 is YFSETQ. The germline V and J ends were trimmed by 0 bases and 6 bases, with 9 bases remaining between them. CDR3: CASSLELGDGYTF. CDR3 bases: TGCGCCAGCAGCTTGGAGTTGGGAGATGGCTACACCTTC.

The CDR3 nucleotides are TGTGCCAGCAGCTTCGCGGGGAACTCCTACAATGAGCAGTTCTTC. Its translation: CASSFAGNSYNEQFF. The chain uses TRBV11-3 and TRBJ2-1; possible D gene TRBD2, 6 bases. The CDR3 contains 15 residues. From germline, CDR1 is SGHNT and CDR2 YENEEA. V shed 3 bases and J shed 0 bases, with 9 bases lying between them.

The gene calls are TRBV7-8 and TRBJ2-3; D possibly matches TRBD1 or TRBD2 (5 bases each). The CDR3 has 15 amino acids. The V and J ends lost 1 base and 5 bases respectively, with 13 bases between them. Germline CDR1 reads SGHVS; CDR2 reads FQNEAQ. In DNA form, the CDR3 reads TGTGCCAGCAGCTTAGAGGGGAAACGGGGAGATACGCAGTATTTT. It translates to CASSLEGKRGDTQYF.

The CDR3, as DNA: TGCGCCAGCAGCCTCCAACAGGAGAGTACTTACACCTTC. It translates to CASSLQQESTYTF. The chain is built from TRBV5-1 and TRBJ1-2, with D perhaps TRBD1 (5 bases). Germline lookup yields CDR1 SGHRS and CDR2 YFSETQ. CDR3 length: 13 amino acids. Trimming cost V 4 bases and J 11 bases, with 18 bases left between them.

V gene TRBV4-2 combines with J gene TRBJ2-7; TRBD1 aligns across 7 bases. The length of the CDR3 is 17 residues. V lost 3 bases, J lost 5 bases, and 16 bases stayed unmatched. Per germline, CDR1 LGHNA and CDR2 YNFKEQ. The CDR3 DNA sequence: TGTGCCAGCAGCCAGCTGAACAGGGGACAGCGGTTCGACGAGCAGTACTTC. It is translated as CASSQLNRGQRFDEQYF.

This clonotype came up once. The chain joins TRBV5-1 to TRBJ1-2; D call uncertain. V gave up 1 base and J gave up 1 base, with 8 bases separating them. The V gene's germline CDR1 is SGHRS and CDR2 YFSETQ. CDR3 size: 14 residues. DNA for the CDR3: TGCGCCAGCAGCTTGTACCAGAATAACTATGGCTACACCTTC. It specifies CASSLYQNNYGYTF.

The J gene is TRBJ1-1, the V gene TRBV29-1; the D gene is possibly TRBD1 (5 bases). Between the trimmed V and J ends, which lost 7 bases and 7 bases, there was a span of 25 bases. CDR3 size: 15 residues. Germline values: CDR1 SQVTM, CDR2 ANQGSEA. The CDR3 nucleotides read TGCAGCGGAACCACGACGGGACGAGGAATTGGTGAAGCTTTCTTT. It translates to CSGTTTGRGIGEAFF.

V gene TRBV4-3 combines with J gene TRBJ2-7; no reliable D call. CDR1 LGHNA and CDR2 YSLEER come from the germline V gene. Trimming cost V 6 bases and J 0 bases, with 18 bases left between them. This CDR3 contains 16 residues. The CDR3 DNA reads TGCGCCAGCAGTCGCACCCCTGGCAACCCCTCCTACGAGCAGTACTTC. This encodes CASSRTPGNPSYEQYF.